This TCR beta chain stems from a study of CD8+CD57+ T cells in acquired aplastic anemia. About the study: Sorted CD4+ and CD8+ cells yielded DNA averaging approximately 3.5 ug. Study-level points and caveats: Roughly 27 sequences, all CD8+ CDR3, were shared between patients and controls.

Only patients with CD8+CD57+ cell expansion on flow cytometry were chosen for sequencing. Severe acquired aplastic anemia was present in every patient. With respect to this clonotype: Its target is not known.

It was genomic DNA that served as the template for profiling TCR beta VDJ and CDR3. Each CDR3 protein is one row after TCRdb ran MiXCR on the reads. The top ten clones hold more than 30% of a sample with 150,000 to 200,000 distinct CDR3 sequences, 45% to 50% of them seen once. Trimming shortened V by 5 bases and J by 8 bases, and 12 bases separated the two germline ends. The CDR3 is made up of 12 amino acids. The germline V gene has CDR1 LNHDA and CDR2 SQIVND (reference sequence). The clonotype comes from a human donor with aplastic anemia. The V gene is TRBV19, the J gene TRBJ1-2; D is undetermined. Specimen: sorted CD4+, CD8+, or CD8+CD57+ T cells (not recorded which) from PBMCs. The CDR3 DNA follows: TGTGCCAGTAGTTGGAGGAACCAGGGCTACACCTTC. Its protein product is CASSWRNQGYTF.